These 29 T cell receptor beta chains were all obtained from the same sample, sequenced in a study of T-cell reconstitution after alpha-beta-depleted transplantation in children. TCRbeta library construction was performed incorporating unique molecular identifiers. TCRdb re-called the PCR reads with MiXCR, one entry per CDR3 protein. This table has about 610,000 distinct CDR3 sequences, 20% to 30% appearing once. Sample: PBMCs, taken before TCRalphabeta/CD19-depleted stem cell transplant. The receptor set was obtained from a boy less than two years old with Wiskott-Aldrich syndrome, due to receive a stem cell transplant.

The chain employs TRBV12-3 or TRBV12-4 and TRBJ1-1; D ambiguous. This CDR3 contains 14 residues. V lost 4 bases to trimming and J lost 3 bases, with 12 bases between them. CDR3 nucleotides: TGTGCCAGCAGTTGGGCGGGTAAGGACACTGAAGCTTTCTTT. Its translation is CASSWAGKDTEAFF.

This clonotype was recorded a few times. This chain connects TRBV3-1 to TRBJ2-1; no clear D gene. Germline V lookup: CDR1 LGHDT, CDR2 YNNKEL (reference sequence). The CDR3 length is 15 residues. Between the trimmed V and J ends, which lost 0 bases and 0 bases, there was a span of 6 bases. CDR3 residues: CASSQETPSYNEQFF. CDR3 in DNA: TGTGCCAGCAGCCAAGAAACGCCCTCCTACAATGAGCAGTTCTTC.

This rearrangement joins TRBV5-1 to TRBJ2-1; perhaps D is TRBD1 or TRBD2 (5 bases each). Germline V gene data show CDR1 as SGHRS and CDR2 as YFSETQ. CDR3 length: 15 residues. Trimming pared 7 bases from V and 3 bases from J, leaving 17 bases between. CDR3 loop: CASWIWGSGYNEQFF. The CDR3 coding sequence is TGCGCCAGCTGGATCTGGGGGAGCGGCTACAATGAGCAGTTCTTC.

This chain links TRBV3-1 with TRBJ2-5, with unresolved D. CDR1 LGHDT and CDR2 YNNKEL come from the germline V gene (reference sequence). With 0 bases removed from V and 7 bases from J, the gap between germline ends came to 9 bases. CDR3 size: 13 residues. For the CDR3, the DNA is TGTGCCAGCAGCCAAGATAGCCTGGGGACCCAGTACTTC. Protein sequence: CASSQDSLGTQYF.

This clonotype has more than one count but fewer than ten. J is TRBJ2-7 and V is TRBV5-1, with D possibly TRBD2 on 7 matching bases. The length of the CDR3 is 15 residues. Trimming removed 0 bases at V and 4 bases at J, with 14 bases between. Germline loops: CDR1 SGHRS, CDR2 YFSETQ. DNA for the CDR3: TGCGCCAGCAGCTTGGAATCGGGGGGCGGATACGAGCAGTACTTC. Its translation is CASSLESGGGYEQYF.

The table lists this clonotype with a few counts. The chain combines TRBV7-6 with TRBJ2-5, with no clear D. Germline CDR1 and CDR2: SGHVS and FNYEAQ. V lost 3 bases, J lost 1 base, and 9 bases lay in between. The CDR3 consists of 14 residues. The CDR3 bases are TGTGCCAGCAGCTTTTCCGCAGCCCAAGAGACCCAGTACTTC. This gives the protein CASSFSAAQETQYF.

Only a few counts were recorded for this clonotype. This sequence joins TRBV11-1 and TRBJ2-5, with D perhaps TRBD2 (5 bases). This CDR3 contains 15 residues. Trimming shortened V by 5 bases and J by 5 bases, and 18 bases separated the two germline ends. The germline gives CDR1 SGHAT, CDR2 FQDESV (reference sequence). CDR3 in amino acids: CASSNLGVGGETQYF. The CDR3 DNA follows: TGTGCCAGCAGCAACCTCGGGGTCGGTGGTGAGACCCAGTACTTC.

In its sample, this clonotype was seen a few times. The gene calls are TRBV6-6 and TRBJ2-7, with a possible D match to TRBD1 (5 bases). CDR1 is MNHNY, CDR2 SVGAGI, per germline (reference sequence). V gave up 5 bases and J gave up 0 bases, with 8 bases separating them. The CDR3 is 13 amino acids. The CDR3 region is CASSRTPSYEQYF. As DNA, the CDR3 is TGTGCCAGCAGTCGGACACCCTCCTACGAGCAGTACTTC.

This clonotype was found a few times. The V and J genes are TRBV28 and TRBJ2-4; D gene uncertain. Trimming shortened V by 4 bases and J by 2 bases, and 12 bases separated the two germline ends. The CDR3 totals 15 residues. Germline CDR1 is MDHEN and CDR2 is SYDVKM. CDR3 residues: CASSSHPPSKNIQYF. The CDR3 nucleotides are TGTGCCAGCAGTTCCCATCCACCATCCAAAAACATTCAGTACTTC.

The sample holds a few counts of this clonotype. The chain carries TRBV6-1 and TRBJ1-1, with TRBD1 identical over 8 bases. V gave up 10 bases and J gave up 1 base; unmatched junction bases: 8. This CDR3 region has 14 residues. Germline V gene data show CDR1 as MNHNS and CDR2 as SASEGT. The DNA for the CDR3 is TGTGCCACACGAAAGGGACAGGCGAACACTGAAGCTTTCTTT. The encoded protein is CATRKGQANTEAFF.

CDR3 DNA sequence: TGTGCCAGCAGCGCCACAGGGCACGAGCAGTACTTC. Amino acid sequence: CASSATGHEQYF. V is TRBV7-2 and J is TRBJ2-7, with D perhaps TRBD1 (6 bases). The CDR3 runs 12 residues. The V end lost 5 bases, the J end lost 5 bases, and 10 bases lay between the germline ends. CDR1 SGHTA and CDR2 FQGNSA come from the germline V gene.

The V gene is TRBV28, the J gene TRBJ2-5; 8 nucleotides line up with TRBD2. Germline CDR1 reads MDHEN; CDR2 reads SYDVKM. V shed 7 bases, J shed 3 bases, and the junction held 7 bases outside the gene matches. The CDR3 is 14 residues long. As DNA, the CDR3 is TGTGCCAGCACCCCGGGGGGGGTTGAAGAGACCCAGTACTTC. It translates to CASTPGGVEETQYF.

This clonotype was seen more than once but under ten times. The chain uses TRBV5-1 and TRBJ2-1; 8 positions agree with TRBD2. Losses at the gene ends were 2 bases for V and 6 bases for J; bases not matched to a gene: 7. The CDR3 is 15 residues long. Germline V CDR1 and CDR2: SGHRS, YFSETQ. In nucleotides, the CDR3 is TGCGCCAGCAGCTTTAGCGGGATAAGGCTCAATGAGCAGTTCTTC. This codes for CASSFSGIRLNEQFF.

This chain joins TRBV20-1 and TRBJ1-2, with D maybe TRBD1 (5 bases). This CDR3 contains 13 residues. Per the germline V gene, CDR1 is DFQATT and CDR2 is SNEGSKA (reference sequence). V lost 0 bases to trimming and J lost 9 bases, with 14 bases between them. CDR3 DNA sequence: TGCAGTGCTAGAGATTTTCAACGGGGCTGCTACACCTTC. Residues: CSARDFQRGCYTF.

CDR3 sequence (DNA): TGCGCCAGCAGCCGGGGAGGGACTAGCTCCTACAATGAGCAGTTCTTC. As protein: CASSRGGTSSYNEQFF. The chain employs TRBV5-1 and TRBJ2-1, with TRBD2 identical over 8 bases. V gave up 4 bases and J gave up 0 bases; unmatched junction bases: 6. Germline V gene data show CDR1 as SGHRS and CDR2 as YFSETQ. CDR3 length: 16 residues.

The CDR3 region is CASSLVSGNEQYF. The CDR3 region has the DNA TGCGCCAGCAGCTTGGTCTCGGGTAACGAGCAGTACTTC. This rearrangement joins TRBV5-1 to TRBJ2-7; D not resolved. This CDR3 comprises 13 residues. CDR1 and CDR2 from the germline V gene are SGHRS and YFSETQ. The V end was cut by 0 bases, the J end by 5 bases, with 9 bases between.

There are a few counts of this clonotype. This sequence joins TRBV7-9 and TRBJ1-6; D unclear. V was shortened by 6 bases and J by 1 base, with 13 bases between the two germline ends. From germline, CDR1 is SEHNR and CDR2 FQNEAQ (reference sequence). The CDR3 sequence is 16 residues long. The CDR3 sequence: CASRKTSRSYNSPLHF. The CDR3 DNA follows: TGTGCCAGCAGAAAAACTTCAAGATCCTATAATTCACCCCTCCACTTT.

The chain uses TRBV7-2 and TRBJ1-2, with a possible D match to TRBD1 (5 bases). V was cut by 6 bases and J by 2 bases, with 16 bases left in between. The germline V gene encodes CDR1 SGHTA and CDR2 FQGNSA. This CDR3 is built from 15 residues. The CDR3 is CASSTRPGGNYGYTF. In DNA, the CDR3 is TGTGCCAGCAGTACGCGCCCGGGGGGGAACTATGGCTACACCTTC.

The V and J genes are TRBV2 and TRBJ2-7; perhaps TRBD2 as D (5 bases). Trimming stripped 2 bases from V and 3 bases from J, with 11 bases between. The CDR3 totals 14 residues. Germline CDR1 reads SNHLY; CDR2 reads FYNNEI. The CDR3 DNA is TGTGCCAGCAGTGAAAATCGGGATCTCTACGAGCAGTACTTC. The encoded protein is CASSENRDLYEQYF.

V gene TRBV29-1 combines with J gene TRBJ2-1, with 11 bases matching TRBD2. The junction had 6 bases not matched to a gene; V was cut back by 2 bases and J by 15 bases. Germline loops: CDR1 SQVTM, CDR2 ANQGSEA. CDR3 length equals 12 residues. The CDR3 nucleotides are TGCAGCGTTGAAATACTAGCGGGAGACCTGTTCTTC. Its translation: CSVEILAGDLFF.

This clonotype appeared a few times. This chain connects TRBV12-3 or TRBV12-4 to TRBJ2-7, with unresolved D. This CDR3 has 14 residues. Trimming took off 3 bases at V and 3 bases at J, with 12 bases between the two ends. The CDR3 is CASSLSQIIYEQYF. DNA of the CDR3: TGTGCCAGCAGTTTGAGCCAGATAATCTACGAGCAGTACTTC.

This clonotype was observed a handful of times. The chain couples TRBV5-1 to TRBJ1-1, with 11 bases matching TRBD1. V lost 4 bases, J lost 5 bases, and 10 bases stayed unmatched. Looked up from germline, CDR1 is SGHRS and CDR2 is YFSETQ. The CDR3 loop spans 16 amino acids. DNA for the CDR3: TGCGCCAGCAGCCCAAGGACAGGGGGCGGTAGGACTGAAGCTTTCTTT. It is translated as CASSPRTGGGRTEAFF.

This chain joins TRBV12-3 or TRBV12-4 and TRBJ2-7; a weak D match, TRBD1 (5 bases). The CDR3 sequence is 14 residues long. Trimming removed 6 bases at V and 6 bases at J, with 18 bases between. CDR3 in amino acids: CASSSQSGMGEQYF. The DNA of the CDR3 is TGTGCCAGCAGCAGTCAGTCAGGGATGGGCGAGCAGTACTTC.

This chain connects TRBV28 to TRBJ2-3; 11 bases line up with TRBD2. The J segment lost 5 bases and the V segment lost 6 bases, leaving 13 bases of the junction unmatched. The CDR3 runs to 17 residues. The germline V gene has CDR1 MDHEN and CDR2 SYDVKM. CDR3 region: CASRITGASGRIDTQYF. CDR3 nucleotide sequence: TGTGCCAGCAGAATAACAGGGGCTAGCGGGAGGATAGATACGCAGTATTTT.

The rearrangement links TRBV20-1 to TRBJ2-3; TRBD2 aligns across 11 bases. V shed 0 bases and J 9 bases; nucleotides not matched to a gene: 2. The CDR3 runs 13 residues. Germline-derived CDR1 and CDR2 are DFQATT and SNEGSKA (reference sequence). CDR3 nucleotides: TGCAGTGCTAGAGAGGTAGCGGGAGGGACGCAGTATTTT. Translated, it gives CSAREVAGGTQYF.

This clonotype was counted between two and nine times. This chain links TRBV20-1 with TRBJ2-1; D not certain. The germline V gene has CDR1 DFQATT and CDR2 SNEGSKA (reference sequence). CDR3 size: 13 residues. V lost 6 bases and J 7 bases, leaving 16 bases between the germline ends. CDR3 sequence reads: CSAPAGRWNEQFF. CDR3 nucleotide sequence: TGCAGTGCCCCAGCCGGGCGGTGGAATGAGCAGTTCTTC.

The genes are TRBV10-3 and TRBJ1-1; TRBD1 matches at 7 bases. Trimming at V came to 6 bases and at J to 4 bases, leaving 5 bases not matched to a gene. There are 13 residues in the CDR3. CDR1 ENHRY and CDR2 SYGVKD come from the germline V gene. The CDR3 region has the DNA TGTGCCATCAGGCGGAGGGGGCCCACTGAAGCTTTCTTT. It encodes CAIRRRGPTEAFF.

V usage is TRBV14 and J usage is TRBJ2-3; tentatively, D is TRBD2 (5 bases). The CDR3 is 16 amino acids. Germline V lookup: CDR1 SGHDN, CDR2 FVKESK. Trimming shortened V by 1 base and J by 2 bases, and 13 bases separated the two germline ends. Here the CDR3 reads CASSQGTPRFTDTQYF. In nucleotides, the CDR3 is TGTGCCAGCAGCCAAGGGACTCCAAGATTCACAGATACGCAGTATTTT. The complete variable domain, with remaining parts taken from reference TRBV14 and TRBJ2-3, reads EAGVTQFPSHSVIEKGQTVTLRCDPISGHDNLYWYRRVMGKEIKFLLHFVKESKQDESGMPNNRFLAERTGGTYSTLKVQPAELEDSGVYFCASSQGTPRFTDTQYFGPGTRLTVL.

The genes are TRBV5-1 and TRBJ2-3; no clear D gene. The germline gives CDR1 SGHRS, CDR2 YFSETQ. Trimming removed 5 bases from V and 2 bases from J, with 6 bases in between. The CDR3 is 12 amino acids. The CDR3 here is CASRLLTDTQYF. The DNA of the CDR3 is TGCGCCAGCAGACTACTCACAGATACGCAGTATTTT.